Each of the 17 T cell receptor beta chains below was sequenced from the same sample in a study of shared clonotypes between healthy human individuals. This table comes from immunoSEQ multiplex PCR, and its TCRdb copy is limited to in-frame clones, with some not included. The table includes about 2.2 million clones, around 93% detected once. Naive CD8 cells comprised CD45RO-negative, CCR7-positively selected cells, excluding terminally differentiated effector memory CD45RA+ cells. The sequenced sample consisted of naive CD8+ T cells from PBMCs. These receptors were collected from a man aged 18-30 years in good health. Some clones in this sample may be carry-over from other donors' samples.

The chain is built from TRBV28 and TRBJ1-3; D not certain. CDR1 is MDHEN and CDR2 is SYDVKM in the germline V gene. The ends were cut back, 11 bases at V and 0 bases at J, with 11 bases in the middle. The CDR3 spans 13 residues. The CDR3 sequence is CASKAHSGNTIYF. DNA of the CDR3: TGTGCCTCCAAGGCGCACTCTGGAAACACCATATATTTT.

The chain links TRBV4-3 to TRBJ2-1; possible D gene TRBD2, 5 bases. The CDR3 has 15 amino acids. Trimming stripped 2 bases from V and 8 bases from J, with 16 bases between. CDR1 and CDR2 from the germline V gene are LGHNA and YSLEER. The CDR3 here is CASSQKGRGMDEQFF. The CDR3 DNA reads TGCGCCAGCAGCCAAAAAGGCAGAGGGATGGATGAGCAGTTCTTC.

This clone was seen only a few times. One end of the junction does not line up with germline, which may come from a read error. Other nucleotide sequences from this sample produce the same CDR3. This rearrangement joins TRBV4-1 to TRBJ1-1, with D unresolved. Germline V gene sequence: CDR1 MGHRA, CDR2 YSYEKL. The CDR3 spans 12 residues. Here the CDR3 reads CASSQGYTEAFF. As DNA, the CDR3 is TGCGCCAGCAGCCAAGGGTACACAGAAGCTTTCTTT.

The V gene is TRBV10-3, the J gene TRBJ2-7; tentatively, D is TRBD1 (7 bases). Germline V gene data show CDR1 as ENHRY and CDR2 as SYGVKD. Trimming stripped 4 bases from V and 1 base from J, with 14 bases between. This CDR3 comprises 15 residues. The CDR3 DNA sequence: TGTGCCATCAGTGCAGGCGGGACAGAGTCCTACGAGCAGTACTTC. It specifies CAISAGGTESYEQYF.

V is TRBV27 and J is TRBJ2-5; weak D call: TRBD2 (5 bases). CDR3 size: 17 residues. CDR1 and CDR2 (germline): MNHEY, SMNVEV (reference sequence). The V end was cut by 4 bases, the J end by 4 bases, with 22 bases between. CDR3 bases: TGTGCCAGCAGTTCACCCCCGGGGAAGGAGAGGAGAGAGACCCAGTACTTC. It translates to CASSSPPGKERRETQYF.

The genes are TRBV6-1 and TRBJ2-1; 8 bases are a match to TRBD2. CDR3 length: 16 amino acids. The V gene's germline CDR1 is MNHNS and CDR2 SASEGT. V dropped 2 bases and J dropped 7; count of bases not matched to a gene: 10. CDR3 region: CASSEQKRENSNEQFF. The CDR3 DNA follows: TGTGCCAGCAGTGAACAGAAGCGGGAGAATTCGAATGAGCAGTTCTTC.

The rearrangement uses TRBV5-6 and TRBJ2-7; TRBD2 matches 13 bases. The CDR3 spans 15 residues. The trim removed 4 bases at V and 6 bases at J, leaving 7 bases unmatched. Germline CDR1 reads SGHDT; CDR2 reads YYEEEE. As DNA, the CDR3 is TGTGCCAGCAGCGCATGGACTAGCGGGAGCCTCGAGCAGTACTTC. Translating gives CASSAWTSGSLEQYF.

DNA of the CDR3: TGTGCCTGGACCTCAGGTCAGGGGGCGGGCGAGCAGTACTTC. Amino acids: CAWTSGQGAGEQYF. V usage is TRBV30 and J usage is TRBJ2-5; 8 bases fit TRBD1. The J call is in doubt because the DNA end fits TRBJ2-7 better. The germline gives CDR1 GTSNPN, CDR2 SVGIG (reference sequence). There are 14 residues in the CDR3.

This clone was detected only a few times. The J gene is TRBJ1-1, the V gene TRBV15; D gene unclear. Trimming stripped 3 bases from V and 6 bases from J, with 20 bases between. Germline assignment: CDR1 LNHNV and CDR2 YYDKDF (reference sequence). The CDR3 extends over 16 amino acids. CDR3 in amino acids: CATSSYRGWSGAEAFF. In DNA, the CDR3 is TGTGCCACCAGCAGCTACCGCGGTTGGTCCGGCGCTGAAGCTTTCTTT.

Details on this clone: Other DNA sequences in the same sample also yield this CDR3. The chain couples TRBV19 to TRBJ2-3, with D perhaps matching TRBD1 or TRBD2 (5 bases each). CDR3 size: 13 residues. The germline CDR1 and CDR2 sequences are LNHDA and SQIVND (reference sequence). V lost 0 bases and J 6 bases, leaving 7 bases between the germline ends. The CDR3 sequence is CASSIDREDTQYF. DNA of the CDR3: TGTGCCAGTAGTATAGACAGGGAGGATACGCAGTATTTT.

The V and J genes are TRBV4-1 and TRBJ2-1; 8 bases map to TRBD2. J gave up 1 base and V 1 base, and 12 bases lay outside the gene matches. Germline V CDR1 and CDR2: MGHRA, YSYEKL. The CDR3 contains 19 residues. CDR3 sequence reads: CASSQASPLGGGSYNEQFF. The DNA of the CDR3 is TGCGCCAGCAGCCAAGCGTCCCCTCTCGGCGGGGGGTCCTACAATGAGCAGTTCTTC.

This clone was seen just once. This sequence joins TRBV27 and TRBJ2-5; D not resolved. The CDR3 totals 13 residues. Trimming left V 6 bases short and J 4 bases short, with 12 bases between. CDR1 and CDR2 (germline): MNHEY, SMNVEV (reference sequence). DNA for the CDR3: TGTGCCAGCAGGGTAACTCGCGGAGAGACCCAGTACTTC. Its protein is CASRVTRGETQYF.

The chain joins TRBV4-2 to TRBJ2-3; 11 nucleotides line up with TRBD1. CDR3 length equals 17 residues. V trimming: 3 bases; J trimming: 13 bases; junction bases outside the gene matches: 18. Germline-derived CDR1 and CDR2 are LGHNA and YNFKEQ. The CDR3 nucleotides read TGTGCCAGCAGCCAGGAAGAAACCGGGACAGGGGGACTACCGAAGTATTTT. Translation gives CASSQEETGTGGLPKYF.

Comments on this clone: This same CDR3 is encoded by further DNA sequences in the sample. The V gene is TRBV7-9, the J gene TRBJ1-5; weak D call: TRBD1 (5 bases). The germline V and J ends were trimmed by 1 base and 9 bases, with 7 bases remaining between them. This CDR3 spans 12 amino acids. CDR1 is SEHNR and CDR2 is FQNEAQ in the germline V gene (reference sequence). CDR3 region: CASSLGGRPQHF. The CDR3 DNA is TGTGCCAGCAGCTTAGGGGGGAGGCCCCAGCATTTT.

V is TRBV28 and J is TRBJ2-1; D perhaps matches TRBD2 (6 bases). From germline, CDR1 is MDHEN and CDR2 SYDVKM. This CDR3 is 11 amino acids long. V lost 8 bases, J lost 12 bases, and 14 bases lay in between. CDR3 sequence (DNA): TGTGCCAGCCCGGGCCGACTAGGGCAGTTCTTC. This translates into CASPGRLGQFF.

The chain employs TRBV27 and TRBJ2-2, with 7 nucleotides matching TRBD1. The CDR3 contains 15 residues. Looked up from germline, CDR1 is MNHEY and CDR2 is SMNVEV (reference sequence). After removal of 4 bases from V and 4 bases from J, the junction contained 6 bases not matched to a gene. CDR3 in amino acids: CASSSWTGLTGELFF. The CDR3 DNA reads TGTGCCAGCAGTTCATGGACAGGCCTCACCGGGGAGCTGTTTTTT.

The J gene is TRBJ2-7, the V gene TRBV28; maybe TRBD1 (6 bases). The germline V gene encodes CDR1 MDHEN and CDR2 SYDVKM. The germline V and J ends were trimmed by 0 bases and 2 bases, with 11 bases remaining between them. The CDR3 has 15 amino acids. The DNA for the CDR3 is TGTGCCAGCAGTTTATGGGGGGACAAAACCTACGAGCAGTACTTC. It is translated as CASSLWGDKTYEQYF.